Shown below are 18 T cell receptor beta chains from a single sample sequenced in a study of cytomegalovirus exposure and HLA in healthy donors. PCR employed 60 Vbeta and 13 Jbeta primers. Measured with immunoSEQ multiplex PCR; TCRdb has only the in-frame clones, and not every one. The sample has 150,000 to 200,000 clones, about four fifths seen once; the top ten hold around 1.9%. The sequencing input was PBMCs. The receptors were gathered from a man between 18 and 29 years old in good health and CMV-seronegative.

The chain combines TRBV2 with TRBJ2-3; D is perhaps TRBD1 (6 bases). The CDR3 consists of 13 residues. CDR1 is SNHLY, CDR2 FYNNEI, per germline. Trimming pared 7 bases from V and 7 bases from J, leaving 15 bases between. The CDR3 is CASTGGRGNTQYF. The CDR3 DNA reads TGTGCCAGCACCGGAGGTAGGGGGAATACGCAGTATTTT.

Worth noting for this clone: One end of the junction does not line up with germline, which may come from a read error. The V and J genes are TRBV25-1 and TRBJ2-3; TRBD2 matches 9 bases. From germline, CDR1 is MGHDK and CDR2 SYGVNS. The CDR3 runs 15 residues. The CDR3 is CASSPVGTSRDTQYF. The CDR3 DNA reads TGTGCCAGCAGCCCCGTTGGGACTAGCAGAGATACGCAGTATTTT. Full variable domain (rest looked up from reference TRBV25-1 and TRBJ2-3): EADIYQTPRYLVIGTGKKITLECSQTMGHDKMYWYQQDPGMELHLIHYSYGVNSTEKGDLSSESTVSRIRTEHFPLTLESARPSHTSQYLCASSPVGTSRDTQYFGPGTRLTVL.

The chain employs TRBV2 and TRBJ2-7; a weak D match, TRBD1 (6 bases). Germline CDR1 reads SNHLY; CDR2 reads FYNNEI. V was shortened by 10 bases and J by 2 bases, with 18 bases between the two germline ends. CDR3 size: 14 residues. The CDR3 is CAIRIRDITYEQYF. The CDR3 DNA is TGTGCCATCAGAATCCGGGACATTACCTACGAGCAGTACTTC.

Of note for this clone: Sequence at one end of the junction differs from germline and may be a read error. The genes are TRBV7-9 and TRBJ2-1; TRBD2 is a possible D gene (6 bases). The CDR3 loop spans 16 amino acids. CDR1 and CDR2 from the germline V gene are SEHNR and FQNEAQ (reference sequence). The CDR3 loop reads CASSLGRAGSYNGQFF. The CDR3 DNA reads TGTGCCAGCAGCTTAGGCCGAGCGGGCTCCTACAATGGGCAGTTCTTC.

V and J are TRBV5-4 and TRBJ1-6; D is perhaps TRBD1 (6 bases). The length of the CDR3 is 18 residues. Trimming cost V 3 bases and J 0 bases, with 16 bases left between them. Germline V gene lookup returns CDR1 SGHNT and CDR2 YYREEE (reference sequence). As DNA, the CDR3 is TGTGCCAGCAGCTCCGTCCTTACAGGGAACTCCTATAATTCACCCCTCCACTTT. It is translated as CASSSVLTGNSYNSPLHF.

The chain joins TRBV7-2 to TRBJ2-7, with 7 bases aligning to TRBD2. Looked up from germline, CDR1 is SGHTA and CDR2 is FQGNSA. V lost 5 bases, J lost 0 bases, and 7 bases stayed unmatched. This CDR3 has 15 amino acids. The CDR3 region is CASSQWGGSSYEQYF. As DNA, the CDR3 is TGTGCCAGCAGCCAATGGGGGGGTAGCTCCTACGAGCAGTACTTC.

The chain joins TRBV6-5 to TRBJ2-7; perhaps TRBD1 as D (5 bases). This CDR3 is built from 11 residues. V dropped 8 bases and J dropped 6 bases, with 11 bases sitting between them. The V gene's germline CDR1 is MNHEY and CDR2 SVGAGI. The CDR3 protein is CASEKRGEQYF. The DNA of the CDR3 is TGTGCCAGCGAGAAAAGGGGCGAGCAGTACTTC.

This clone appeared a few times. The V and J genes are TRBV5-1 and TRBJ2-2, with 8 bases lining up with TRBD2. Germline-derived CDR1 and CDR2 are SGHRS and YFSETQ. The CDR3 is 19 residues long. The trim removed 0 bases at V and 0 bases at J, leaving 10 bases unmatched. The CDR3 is CASSLDDGREVSNTGELFF. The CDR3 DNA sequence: TGCGCCAGCAGCTTGGATGATGGGCGGGAGGTGTCGAACACCGGGGAGCTGTTTTTT.

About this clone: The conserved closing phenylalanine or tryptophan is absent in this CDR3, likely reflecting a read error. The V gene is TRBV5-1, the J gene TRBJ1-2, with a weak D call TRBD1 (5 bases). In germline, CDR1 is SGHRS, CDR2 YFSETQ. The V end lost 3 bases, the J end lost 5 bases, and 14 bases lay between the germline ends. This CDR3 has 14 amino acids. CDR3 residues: CASSSDSSVYGYTL. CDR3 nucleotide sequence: TGCGCCAGCAGCTCCGACAGTTCGGTTTATGGCTACACCCTC.

In DNA form, the CDR3 reads TGTGCCAGCAGTGAATCGGGACAGGCGAAGAATGAAGCTTTCTTT. The encoded protein is CASSESGQAKNEAFF. V usage is TRBV25-1 and J usage is TRBJ1-1, with 8 bases that match TRBD1. V shed 1 base and J 7 bases; nucleotides not matched to a gene: 8. The CDR3 is 15 residues long. Germline assignment: CDR1 MGHDK and CDR2 SYGVNS.

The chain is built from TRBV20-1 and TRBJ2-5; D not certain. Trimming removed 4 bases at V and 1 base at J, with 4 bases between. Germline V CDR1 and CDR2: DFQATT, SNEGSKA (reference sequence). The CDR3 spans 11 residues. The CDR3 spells CSAIFQETQYF. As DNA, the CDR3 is TGCAGTGCTATCTTCCAAGAGACCCAGTACTTC.

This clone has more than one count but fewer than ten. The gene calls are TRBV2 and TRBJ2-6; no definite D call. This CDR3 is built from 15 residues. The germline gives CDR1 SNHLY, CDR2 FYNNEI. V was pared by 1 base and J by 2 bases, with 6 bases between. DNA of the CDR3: TGTGCCAGCAGTGAAGGGCTTGCTGGGGCCAACGTCCTGACTTTC. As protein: CASSEGLAGANVLTF. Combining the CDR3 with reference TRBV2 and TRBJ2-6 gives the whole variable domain EPEVTQTPSHQVTQMGQEVILRCVPISNHLYFYWYRQILGQKVEFLVSFYNNEISEKSEIFDDQFSVERPDGSNFTLKIRSTKLEDSAMYFCASSEGLAGANVLTFGAGSRLTVL.

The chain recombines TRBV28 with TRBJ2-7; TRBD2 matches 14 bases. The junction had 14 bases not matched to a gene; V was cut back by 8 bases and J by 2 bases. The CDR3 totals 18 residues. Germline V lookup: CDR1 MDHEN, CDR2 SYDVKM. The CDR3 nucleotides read TGTGCCAGCCTTTCCTCTGCAGGGACTAGCGGGAGCGCCTACGAGCAGTACTTC. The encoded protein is CASLSSAGTSGSAYEQYF.

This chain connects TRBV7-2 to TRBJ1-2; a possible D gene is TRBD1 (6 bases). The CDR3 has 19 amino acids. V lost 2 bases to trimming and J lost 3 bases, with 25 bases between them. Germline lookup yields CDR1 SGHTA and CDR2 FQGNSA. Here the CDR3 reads CASSLMTGQDIAGDYGYTF. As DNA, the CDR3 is TGTGCCAGCAGCTTAATGACAGGACAAGACATAGCTGGGGACTATGGCTACACCTTC.

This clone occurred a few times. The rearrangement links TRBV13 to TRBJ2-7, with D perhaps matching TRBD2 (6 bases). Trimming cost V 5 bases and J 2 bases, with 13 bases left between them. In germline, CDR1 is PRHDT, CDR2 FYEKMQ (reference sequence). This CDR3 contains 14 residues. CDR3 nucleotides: TGTGCCAGCAGCGCCGGACTATCCCCCTACGAGCAGTACTTC. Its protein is CASSAGLSPYEQYF.

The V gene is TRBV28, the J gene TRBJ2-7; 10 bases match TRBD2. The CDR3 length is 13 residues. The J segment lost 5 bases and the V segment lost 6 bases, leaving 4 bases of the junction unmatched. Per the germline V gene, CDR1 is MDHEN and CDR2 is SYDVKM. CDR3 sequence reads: CASSSGRVHEQYF. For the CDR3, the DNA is TGTGCCAGCAGCAGCGGGAGGGTCCACGAGCAGTACTTC. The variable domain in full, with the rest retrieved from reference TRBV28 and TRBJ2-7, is DVKVTQSSRYLVKRTGEKVFLECVQDMDHENMFWYRQDPGLGLRLIYFSYDVKMKEKGDIPEGYSVSREKKERFSLILESASTNQTSMYLCASSSGRVHEQYFGPGTRLTVT.

The CDR3 loop reads CASSLCPLGQESSGNTIYF. The CDR3 DNA reads as TGTGCCAGCAGCTTATGCCCCTTAGGACAGGAAAGCTCTGGAAACACCATATATTTT. J is TRBJ1-3 and V is TRBV11-3, with TRBD1 identical over 7 bases. The germline V gene has CDR1 SGHNT and CDR2 YENEEA. The CDR3 spans 19 residues. V lost 2 bases and J lost 0; bases outside the gene matches: 13.

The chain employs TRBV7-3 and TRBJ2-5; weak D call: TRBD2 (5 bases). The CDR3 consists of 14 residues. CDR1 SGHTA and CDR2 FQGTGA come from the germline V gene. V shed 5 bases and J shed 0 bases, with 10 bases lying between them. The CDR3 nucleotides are TGTGCCAGCAGCCTGGACTCTAACCAAGAGACCCAGTACTTC. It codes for CASSLDSNQETQYF.